This entry is about one T cell receptor beta chain. Its antigen is unknown. Only in-frame clones appear in the TCRdb table, and some are missing; sequencing was by immunoSEQ multiplex PCR. The sample includes more than 75,000 clones, approximately 90% of them seen just once. CDR1 and CDR2 (germline): SNHLY, FYNNEI. The CDR3 contains 14 residues. The V and J ends lost 6 bases and 6 bases respectively, with 18 bases between them. This record comes from a study of graft-versus-host responses after intestinal transplantation. Study observations and caveats: The marrow of recipients harbored GvH clones, and ileum or blood showed some of them first.

The specimen comprised unstimulated CD4+ T cells sorted from spleen or lymph node cells, sampled before transplant. This chain joins TRBV2 and TRBJ2-7; D may be TRBD2 (6 bases). The sequence was collected from a human donor who was the organ donor for an intestinal transplant. CDR3 in amino acids: CASRLGGANAEQYF. The CDR3 DNA is TGTGCCAGCAGGTTGGGGGGAGCAAATGCCGAGCAGTACTTC. The whole variable domain, filled in from reference TRBV2 and TRBJ2-7, reads EPEVTQTPSHQVTQMGQEVILRCVPISNHLYFYWYRQILGQKVEFLVSFYNNEISEKSEIFDDQFSVERPDGSNFTLKIRSTKLEDSAMYFCASRLGGANAEQYFGPGTRLTVT.